The rows below give T cell receptor beta chains drawn from one sample of a study of shared clonotypes between healthy human individuals. Profiling relied on immunoSEQ multiplex PCR, and the TCRdb table lists in-frame clones only, not all of them. The table has around 120,000 clones, approximately 70% seen once. Input material: memory CD8+ T cells sorted from blood. Every receptor here comes from a woman aged 30 to 39 in good health. CDR3s include the opening cysteine and the closing phenylalanine or tryptophan. D genes are given only for firm matches. Expanded clones get a size class; other rows say once, few or many, or leave the size out.

>TRBJ2-1|TRBV6-4|few|TRBD1
CASREGQGGNEQFF
TGTGCCAGCAGGGAGGGACAGGGGGGCAATGAGCAGTTCTTC
>TRBJ2-7|TRBV28|.|.
CASRGSEIAYEQYF
TGTGCCAGCAGAGGATCCGAAATTGCCTACGAGCAGTACTTC
>TRBJ1-5|TRBV28|.|TRBD1
CASEETGGWQPQHF
TGTGCCAGCGAAGAGACAGGGGGCTGGCAGCCCCAGCATTTT
>TRBJ1-2|TRBV5-1|.|.
CASSLQGPGYTF
TGCGCCAGCAGCTTACAGGGCCCTGGCTACACCTTC
>TRBJ1-2|TRBV6-6|.|.
CAGGGDDGYTF
TGTGCCGGGGGCGGGGACGATGGCTACACCTTC
>TRBJ2-7|TRBV7-9|.|.
CASSPRSYDSEQYF
TGTGCCAGCAGCCCCCGTTCGTACGATTCCGAGCAGTACTTC
>TRBJ2-3|TRBV4-1|once|TRBD2
CASSQRLAGGGTDTQYF
TGCGCCAGCAGCCAGAGACTAGCGGGAGGAGGAACAGATACGCAGTATTTT
>TRBJ1-1|TRBV11-1|.|.
CASSLNRLMNTEAFF
TGTGCCAGCAGCCTGAACAGGCTCATGAACACTGAAGCTTTCTTT
>TRBJ2-2|TRBV10-2|once|.
CASSDWWRGQTGELFF
TGCGCCAGCAGTGATTGGTGGAGAGGTCAGACCGGGGAGCTGTTTTTT
>TRBJ2-7|TRBV5-1|.|TRBD2
CASSLALRESSYEQYF
TGCGCCAGCAGCTTGGCCTTGCGGGAGAGCTCCTACGAGCAGTACTTC
>TRBJ1-1|TRBV19|.|.
CASSMAMNTEAFF
TGTGCCAGTAGTATGGCCATGAACACTGAAGCTTTCTTT
>TRBJ2-7|TRBV2|.|.
CASREGSDPKIYEQYF
TGTGCCAGCAGGGAAGGGTCGGACCCCAAGATTTACGAGCAGTACTTC
>TRBJ1-5|TRBV6-5|many|.
CASSYSEGHSNQPQHF
TGTGCCAGCAGTTACTCGGAAGGGCACAGCAATCAGCCCCAGCATTTT
>TRBJ1-2|TRBV29-1|.|.
CSVESGARYGYTF
TGCAGCGTTGAATCAGGGGCAAGGTATGGCTACACCTTC
>TRBJ2-2|TRBV20-1|.|.
CSAGYYGELFF
TGCAGTGCCGGCTATTACGGGGAGCTGTTTTTT
>TRBJ2-3|TRBV5-4|.|.
CASSQALDGDVDTQYF
TGTGCCAGCAGCCAAGCCCTAGATGGGGATGTAGATACGCAGTATTTT
>TRBJ2-1|TRBV19|few|TRBD2
CATSDRLAGGNNEQFF
TGTGCCACCTCGGATAGACTAGCGGGGGGAAACAATGAGCAGTTCTTC
>TRBJ2-2|TRBV15|.|.
CATSRDVASSGELFF
TGTGCCACCAGCAGAGATGTGGCTAGCTCGGGGGAGCTGTTTTTT
>TRBJ2-1|TRBV28|few|.
CASNMVGLRNEQFF
TGTGCCAGCAATATGGTGGGCTTAAGAAATGAGCAGTTCTTC
>TRBJ2-1|TRBV4-1|.|.
CASSHTRWAVRNEQFF
TGCGCCAGCAGCCATACTAGGTGGGCGGTTAGGAATGAGCAGTTCTTC
>TRBJ2-1|TRBV6-5|.|.
CASRYNEQFF
TGTGCCAGCAGGTACAATGAGCAGTTCTTC
>TRBJ2-6|TRBV23-1|.|TRBD1
CASSQLWTGGPGANVLTF
TGCGCCAGCAGTCAATTGTGGACAGGGGGCCCTGGGGCCAACGTCCTGACTTTC
>TRBJ2-1|TRBV19|few|.
CASSLLGDGNEQFF
TGTGCCAGTAGTTTGTTGGGGGACGGGAATGAGCAGTTCTTC
>TRBJ1-2|TRBV28|.|.
CASSTQTAYYGYTF
TGTGCCAGCAGTACCCAGACAGCATACTATGGCTACACCTTC
>TRBJ2-1|TRBV21-1|once|.
CASSKVRAGVMYEQFF
TGTGCCAGCAGCAAAGTCCGAGCGGGAGTGATGTATGAGCAGTTCTTC
>TRBJ1-2|TRBV27|many|.
CASSRLPPPGDGYTF
TGTGCCAGCAGCCGACTCCCCCCCCCGGGCGATGGCTACACCTTC
>TRBJ1-1|TRBV28|.|.
CASSFRQNTEAFF
TGTGCCAGCAGTTTCAGGCAGAACACTGAAGCTTTCTTT
>TRBJ1-1|TRBV2|.|.
CASSEGGHANTEAFF
TGTGCCAGCAGTGAAGGGGGACACGCCAACACTGAAGCTTTCTTT
>TRBJ1-2|TRBV11-2|.|.
CASSLISVPLYGYTF
TGTGCCAGCAGCTTAATTTCCGTCCCGCTCTATGGCTACACCTTC
>TRBJ2-7|TRBV9|.|.
CASSEGSQGYEQYF
TGTGCCAGCAGCGAGGGATCCCAGGGGTACGAGCAGTACTTC
>TRBJ1-1|TRBV14|.|.
CASSQGPLEAFF
TGTGCCAGCAGCCAAGGACCGCTCGAAGCTTTCTTT
>TRBJ2-6|TRBV23-1|.|.
CASGSGANVLTF
TGCGCCAGCGGCTCTGGGGCCAACGTCCTGACTTTC
>TRBJ1-1|TRBV6-5|once|.
CASSRGLSTRAFF
TGTGCCAGCTCTCGGGGCCTCAGCACGAGGGCTTTCTTT
>TRBJ2-3|TRBV10-1|.|TRBD1
CASNWTGQDTQYF
TGCGCCAGCAATTGGACAGGGCAAGATACGCAGTATTTT
>TRBJ2-7|TRBV20-1|once|.
CSARGPRLMYF
TGCAGTGCTAGAGGCCCAAGACTAATGTACTTC
>TRBJ2-7|TRBV28|.|TRBD2
CASRGTSGSSYEQYF
TGTGCCAGCAGAGGAACTAGCGGGTCCTCCTACGAGCAGTACTTC
>TRBJ2-3|TRBV6-5|.|.
CASSYLDTPLDTQYF
TGTGCCAGCAGTTACCTAGACACTCCCCTCGATACGCAGTATTTT
>TRBJ2-3|TRBV7-8|.|TRBD2
CASSLVSGSYTDTQYF
TGTGCCAGCAGCTTAGTAAGCGGGAGCTACACAGATACGCAGTATTTT
>TRBJ2-2|TRBV30|.|.
CAWISRENTGGLFF
TGTGCCTGGATAAGCCGGGAGAACACCGGGGGGCTGTTTTTT
>TRBJ2-7|TRBV27|.|TRBD2
CASRPGLAGSYERQYF
TGTGCCAGCAGACCGGGACTAGCGGGCTCCTACGAGAGGCAGTACTTC
>TRBJ2-1|TRBV6-5|once|.
CASSYGHWYYNEQFF
TGTGCCAGCAGTTACGGGCACTGGTACTACAATGAGCAGTTCTTC
>TRBJ1-4|TRBV28|few|.
CASNPSTVNEKLFF
TGTGCCAGCAACCCTTCGACGGTTAATGAAAAACTGTTTTTT
>TRBJ2-3|TRBV15|.|TRBD1
CATSRDSRDRVFDTQYF
TGTGCCACCAGCAGAGATTCCCGGGACAGGGTCTTTGATACGCAGTATTTT
>TRBJ2-7|TRBV28|.|TRBD2
CASSFPRAGVSYEQYF
TGTGCCAGCAGTTTCCCACGAGCGGGGGTCTCCTACGAGCAGTACTTC
>TRBJ2-1|TRBV11-2|.|TRBD2
CASSLAGGGNEQFF
TGTGCCAGCAGCTTAGCGGGAGGGGGCAATGAGCAGTTCTTC
>TRBJ2-7|TRBV27|.|.
CASTPRWGAMDEQYF
TGTGCCAGCACTCCGAGGTGGGGGGCGATGGACGAGCAGTACTTC
>TRBJ2-1|TRBV28|.|TRBD1
CASSLGTGYNEQFF
TGTGCCAGCAGTTTAGGGACAGGATACAATGAGCAGTTCTTC
>TRBJ2-3|TRBV10-1|.|.
CASSDRLAGADTQYF
TGCGCCAGCAGTGATAGACTAGCAGGGGCAGATACGCAGTATTTT
>TRBJ1-4|TRBV18|.|.
CASSLHLGATNEKLFF
TGTGCCAGCTCGCTTCACCTGGGTGCAACTAATGAAAAACTGTTTTTT
>TRBJ2-7|TRBV6-6|.|.
CASSYSVAVNYEQYF
TGTGCCAGCAGTTATTCTGTAGCGGTAAACTACGAGCAGTACTTC